This TCR beta chain emerged from a study of T cell responses to AZD1222 COVID-19 vaccine. The study, taken as a whole, reports: The study found vaccine-associated CD4 TCRs spanning spike, dominant at 160-218 and 743-854. Only a handful of people who got AZD1222 tested seropositive at baseline. Once two AZD1222 doses were given, Spike-specific TCR breadth and depth went up.

TCRdb's table, derived via immunoSEQ multiplex PCR, lists solely in-frame clones and lacks some. This table holds over 150,000 clones, approximately 93% found once. The V gene lost 4 bases and the J gene lost 5 bases, with 9 bases spanning the gap. This CDR3 spans 12 amino acids. CDR1 is SGHDN and CDR2 is FVKESK in the germline V gene. A word on this clone: What it recognizes is unknown.

The chain uses TRBV14 and TRBJ2-7; a possible D gene is TRBD1 (6 bases). This clonotype originated in an adult who received the AZD1222 COVID-19 vaccine. The source was peripheral blood, collected 28 days after the second AZD1222 dose. The CDR3 sequence: CASSLGGNEQYF. The CDR3 DNA reads TGTGCCAGCAGCCTAGGGGGAAACGAGCAGTACTTC.